Listed below are T cell receptor beta chains from one sample, sequenced in a study of identical twins' blood T cells. TCRdb reprocessed the 5' RACE reads with MiXCR, giving one entry per CDR3 protein. Of hundreds of thousands of distinct CDR3 sequences listed, 28% were seen once; the top ten hold about 6%. Sequenced: PBMCs. These receptors were collected from a woman aged 18 to 50 in good health. The CDR3 runs from the conserved cysteine through the conserved F or W. D genes are given only for firm matches. Only part of the rows carry a size: once, few, many, or a class if the clone is expanded.

D gene: NA; J gene: TRBJ1-5; V gene: TRBV12-3/TRBV12-4; clone size: many; CDR3 protein: CASSLNGYQPQHF; CDR3 DNA: TGTGCCAGCAGTTTAAACGGCTATCAGCCCCAGCATTTT
D gene: NA; J gene: TRBJ2-2; V gene: TRBV5-1; clone size: NA; CDR3 protein: CASSPPRAGTGELFF; CDR3 DNA: TGCGCCAGCAGCCCCCCCAGGGCAGGAACCGGGGAGCTGTTTTTT
D gene: NA; J gene: TRBJ2-7; V gene: TRBV5-1; clone size: few; CDR3 protein: CASSLGLLAYEQYF; CDR3 DNA: TGCGCCAGCAGCTTAGGCCTATTGGCCTACGAGCAGTACTTC
D gene: NA; J gene: TRBJ2-1; V gene: TRBV14; clone size: many; CDR3 protein: CASQISSSYNEQFF; CDR3 DNA: TGTGCCAGCCAGATCTCAAGCTCCTACAATGAGCAGTTCTTC
D gene: NA; J gene: TRBJ1-4; V gene: TRBV7-2; clone size: NA; CDR3 protein: CASSPQTFRNEKLFF; CDR3 DNA: TGTGCCAGCAGCCCCCAGACATTTCGCAATGAAAAACTGTTTTTT
D gene: NA; J gene: TRBJ2-3; V gene: TRBV29-1; clone size: NA; CDR3 protein: CSAQNQGQRTDTQYF; CDR3 DNA: TGCAGCGCACAGAATCAAGGACAGCGCACAGATACGCAGTATTTT
D gene: NA; J gene: TRBJ2-7; V gene: TRBV19; clone size: NA; CDR3 protein: CASSIAGAYEQYF; CDR3 DNA: TGTGCCAGTAGTATAGCGGGAGCCTACGAGCAGTACTTT
D gene: NA; J gene: TRBJ1-1; V gene: TRBV7-2; clone size: NA; CDR3 protein: CAISSSMNTEAFF; CDR3 DNA: TGTGCCATCAGCTCGTCCATGAACACTGAAGCTTTCTTT
D gene: NA; J gene: TRBJ2-5; V gene: TRBV6-5; clone size: once; CDR3 protein: CASSYRGNQETQYF; CDR3 DNA: TGTGCCAGCAGTTACAGGGGGAACCAAGAGACCCAGTACTTC
D gene: NA; J gene: TRBJ1-6; V gene: TRBV2; clone size: few; CDR3 protein: CASSGQYNSPLHF; CDR3 DNA: TGTGCCAGCAGCGGACAGTATAATTCACCCCTCCACTTT
D gene: TRBD1; J gene: TRBJ2-1; V gene: TRBV7-6; clone size: NA; CDR3 protein: CASSLGDRGGYNEQFF; CDR3 DNA: TGTGCCAGCAGCTTAGGGGACAGGGGGGGCTACAATGAGCAGTTCTTC
D gene: NA; J gene: TRBJ1-2; V gene: TRBV5-1; clone size: many; CDR3 protein: CASSMFNYGYTF; CDR3 DNA: TGCGCCAGCAGCATGTTTAACTATGGCTACACCTTC
D gene: TRBD1; J gene: TRBJ1-3; V gene: TRBV5-6; clone size: few; CDR3 protein: CASSYGTGSGNTIYF; CDR3 DNA: TGTGCCAGCAGCTATGGGACAGGGTCTGGAAACACCATATATTTT
D gene: NA; J gene: TRBJ1-1; V gene: TRBV12-3/TRBV12-4; clone size: few; CDR3 protein: CASTLVLDTEAFF; CDR3 DNA: TGTGCCAGCACCCTCGTGTTGGACACTGAAGCTTTCTTT
D gene: NA; J gene: TRBJ2-1; V gene: TRBV10-3; clone size: NA; CDR3 protein: CAISERVGNEQFF; CDR3 DNA: TGTGCCATCAGTGAGAGGGTAGGAAATGAGCAGTTCTTC
D gene: NA; J gene: TRBJ1-2; V gene: TRBV27; clone size: NA; CDR3 protein: CASSLVGGNGYTF; CDR3 DNA: TGTGCCAGCAGTTTAGTGGGGGGAAATGGCTACACCTTC
D gene: NA; J gene: TRBJ1-3; V gene: TRBV5-1; clone size: NA; CDR3 protein: CASSLQAGPSSGNTIYF; CDR3 DNA: TGCGCCAGCAGCTTGCAGGCAGGCCCTTCCTCTGGAAACACCATATATTTT
D gene: NA; J gene: TRBJ2-5; V gene: TRBV3-1; clone size: few; CDR3 protein: CASSQDRARTETQYF; CDR3 DNA: TGTGCCAGCAGCCAAGATAGAGCGCGGACAGAGACCCAGTACTTC
D gene: TRBD2; J gene: TRBJ2-3; V gene: TRBV11-1; clone size: NA; CDR3 protein: CASSYTSGGGETQYF; CDR3 DNA: TGTGCCAGCAGCTATACTAGCGGGGGAGGAGAAACGCAGTATTTT
D gene: NA; J gene: TRBJ1-2; V gene: TRBV4-1; clone size: NA; CDR3 protein: CASSPEKRVDGGYTF; CDR3 DNA: TGCGCCAGCAGCCCAGAGAAAAGGGTAGATGGTGGCTACACCTTC
D gene: NA; J gene: TRBJ2-3; V gene: TRBV12-3/TRBV12-4; clone size: NA; CDR3 protein: CASGLAGDTQYF; CDR3 DNA: TGTGCCAGCGGTCTAGCAGGAGATACGCAGTATTTT
D gene: NA; J gene: TRBJ2-7; V gene: TRBV6-5; clone size: few; CDR3 protein: CASSYGPGRDSYEQYF; CDR3 DNA: TGTGCCAGCAGTTACGGGCCGGGACGGGATTCCTACGAGCAGTACTTC